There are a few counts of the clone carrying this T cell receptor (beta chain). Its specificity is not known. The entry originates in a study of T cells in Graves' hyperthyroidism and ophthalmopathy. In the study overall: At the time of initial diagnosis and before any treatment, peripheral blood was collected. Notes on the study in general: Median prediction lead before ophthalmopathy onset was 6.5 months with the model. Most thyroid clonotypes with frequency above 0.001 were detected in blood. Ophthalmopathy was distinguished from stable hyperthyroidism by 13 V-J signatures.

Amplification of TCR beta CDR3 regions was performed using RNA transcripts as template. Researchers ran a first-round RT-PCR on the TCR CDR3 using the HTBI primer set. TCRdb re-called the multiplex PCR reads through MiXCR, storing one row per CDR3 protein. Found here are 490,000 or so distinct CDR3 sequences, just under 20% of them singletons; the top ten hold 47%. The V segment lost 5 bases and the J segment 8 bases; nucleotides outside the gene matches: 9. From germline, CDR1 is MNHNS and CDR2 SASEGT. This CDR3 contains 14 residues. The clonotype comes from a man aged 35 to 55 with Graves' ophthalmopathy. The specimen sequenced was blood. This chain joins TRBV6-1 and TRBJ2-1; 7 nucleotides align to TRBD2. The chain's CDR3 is CASSSGGRRHEQFF. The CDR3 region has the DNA TGTGCCAGCAGTTCGGGCGGGAGAAGGCATGAGCAGTTCTTC.